Each of the 25 T cell receptor beta chains below was sequenced from the same sample in a study of cytomegalovirus exposure and HLA in healthy donors. The PCR contained 60 Vbeta and 13 Jbeta primers. Generated by immunoSEQ multiplex PCR, the TCRdb table keeps only in-frame clones and is missing some. The sample shows under 200,000 clones, under 70% of them seen only once. Source material: PBMCs. All receptors derive from a woman aged 40 to 50 in good health and CMV-seropositive.

The chain joins TRBV6-1 to TRBJ2-1, with no clear D. Trimming cost V 4 bases and J 2 bases, with 12 bases left between them. Germline loops: CDR1 MNHNS, CDR2 SASEGT. The CDR3 sequence is 15 residues long. The CDR3 here is CASSASRHPYNEQFF. The DNA for the CDR3 is TGTGCCAGCAGTGCCAGCAGGCACCCCTACAATGAGCAGTTCTTC.

V usage is TRBV25-1 and J usage is TRBJ2-5; possibly TRBD1 for D (5 bases). CDR1 and CDR2 (germline): MGHDK, SYGVNS. There are 13 residues in the CDR3. The V end was cut by 1 base, the J end by 4 bases, with 7 bases between. The CDR3 loop reads CASSEWQGETQYF. The CDR3 bases are TGTGCCAGCAGTGAATGGCAGGGAGAGACCCAGTACTTC.

The V and J genes are TRBV7-2 and TRBJ2-7, with D perhaps TRBD1 (6 bases). Germline V gives CDR1 SGHTA, CDR2 FQGNSA. The ends were cut back, 5 bases at V and 6 bases at J, with 11 bases in the middle. The CDR3 sequence is 12 residues long. The CDR3 nucleotides are TGTGCCAGCAGCGAAGGGACACTCGAGCAGTACTTC. It translates to CASSEGTLEQYF.

The sample holds a few counts of this clone. The rearrangement links TRBV6-5 to TRBJ2-1, with TRBD1 identical over 7 bases. The J segment lost 4 bases and the V segment lost 0 bases, leaving 6 bases of the junction unmatched. From germline, CDR1 is MNHEY and CDR2 SVGAGI. This CDR3 contains 16 residues. The CDR3, as DNA: TGTGCCAGCAGTTACTCAACAGGGGCGCCATACAATGAGCAGTTCTTC. Protein sequence: CASSYSTGAPYNEQFF.

In nucleotides, the CDR3 is TGTGCCAGCTCACCGCTAGCGGGAGGGCCAAACTCCTACGAGCAGTACTTC. Amino acids: CASSPLAGGPNSYEQYF. The chain recombines TRBV18 with TRBJ2-5; 12 nucleotides align to TRBD2. The tail of the sequence fits TRBJ2-7 better, so the J call may be wrong. The CDR3 totals 17 residues. Germline V CDR1 and CDR2: KGHSH, LQKENI.

This chain joins TRBV7-3 and TRBJ1-1; 10 nucleotides agree with TRBD1. The CDR3 has 15 amino acids. V shed 0 bases and J 5 bases; nucleotides not matched to a gene: 3. Germline-derived CDR1 and CDR2 are SGHTA and FQGTGA. In nucleotides, the CDR3 is TGTGCCAGCAGCTTAACGGGGACAGGGGTAACTGAAGCTTTCTTT. It encodes CASSLTGTGVTEAFF.

The gene calls are TRBV29-1 and TRBJ2-5, with TRBD2 matching 9 bases. The CDR3 is 13 residues long. V dropped 5 bases and J dropped 9; count of bases not matched to a gene: 10. Germline loops: CDR1 SQVTM, CDR2 ANQGSEA. The CDR3 nucleotides are TGCAGCGTTAACGCGGGGGGGGGCGCGGCCCAGTACTTC. This translates into CSVNAGGGAAQYF. The full variable domain, in which reference TRBV29-1 and TRBJ2-5 provide the parts outside the CDR3, is SAVISQKPSRDICQRGTSLTIQCQVDSQVTMMFWYRQQPGQSLTLIATANQGSEATYESGFVIDKFPISRPNLTFSTLTVSNMSPEDSSIYLCSVNAGGGAAQYFGPGTRLLVL.

A remark on this clone: One junction end disagrees with the germline gene, perhaps due to a read error. V is TRBV5-1 and J is TRBJ1-2, with D perhaps matching TRBD1 (5 bases). The CDR3 has 16 amino acids. Looked up from germline, CDR1 is SGHRS and CDR2 is YFSETQ. Here the CDR3 DNA reads TGCGCCAGCAGCTTTGACGAAGGGGCCCAACTAGCTGGCTACCCCTTC. It is translated as CASSFDEGAQLAGYPF.

The chain couples TRBV4-3 to TRBJ2-5; perhaps TRBD2 as D (5 bases). V dropped 0 bases and J dropped 11 bases, with 22 bases sitting between them. The CDR3 has 16 amino acids. The germline CDR1 and CDR2 sequences are LGHNA and YSLEER. CDR3 nucleotide sequence: TGCGCCAGCAGCCAAGATCGGTTAACCGATTATGGGGAGCAGTACTTC. Protein sequence: CASSQDRLTDYGEQYF.

The chain couples TRBV28 to TRBJ1-1; D possibly corresponds to TRBD1 (6 bases). Trimming took 6 bases from V and 4 from J, leaving 15 bases between them. Germline CDR1 is MDHEN and CDR2 is SYDVKM. This CDR3 has 14 amino acids. This CDR3 reads CASSPTGLGTEAFF. The DNA of the CDR3 is TGTGCCAGCAGCCCTACAGGGTTGGGCACTGAAGCTTTCTTT.

The chain joins TRBV7-9 to TRBJ1-5; perhaps TRBD1 as D (6 bases). V lost 5 bases to trimming and J lost 0 bases, with 11 bases between them. CDR1 and CDR2 (germline): SEHNR, FQNEAQ (reference sequence). This CDR3 is 15 amino acids long. Here the CDR3 DNA reads TGTGCCAGCAGCCCAGGACAGTTTAGCAATCAGCCCCAGCATTTT. Protein sequence: CASSPGQFSNQPQHF.

The chain employs TRBV4-1 and TRBJ2-5; maybe TRBD2 (6 bases). In germline, CDR1 is MGHRA, CDR2 YSYEKL. The CDR3 runs 15 residues. V was pared by 3 bases and J by 3 bases, with 14 bases between. The CDR3 here is CASSHLSTGEETQYF. The CDR3 DNA reads as TGCGCCAGCAGCCATCTATCCACGGGGGAAGAGACCCAGTACTTC.

The chain uses TRBV5-1 and TRBJ1-2; 8 bases fit TRBD1. The CDR3 has 14 residues. Germline loops: CDR1 SGHRS, CDR2 YFSETQ. The J segment lost 6 bases and the V segment lost 4 bases, leaving 8 bases of the junction unmatched. CDR3 in amino acids: CASSHGQGGDGYTF. CDR3 in DNA: TGCGCCAGCAGCCACGGACAGGGCGGGGATGGCTACACCTTC.

This chain joins TRBV29-1 and TRBJ2-7; D possibly corresponds to TRBD1 (7 bases). Deletions cut 5 bases from V and 1 base from J, with 9 bases between. This CDR3 comprises 12 residues. CDR1 SQVTM and CDR2 ANQGSEA come from the germline V gene. CDR3 residues: CSVSGGSYEQYF. Written as DNA, the CDR3 is TGCAGCGTTTCAGGGGGGTCCTACGAGCAGTACTTC.

By sample fraction, this clone is medium-sized. This chain connects TRBV18 to TRBJ1-1, with unresolved D. CDR3 length: 15 amino acids. V lost 4 bases and J 3 bases, leaving 15 bases between the germline ends. Germline V gene sequence: CDR1 KGHSH, CDR2 LQKENI. The CDR3 reads CASSREMGSDTEAFF. Here the CDR3 DNA reads TGTGCCAGCTCACGGGAGATGGGGTCGGACACTGAAGCTTTCTTT.

This clone was recorded only once. V gene TRBV5-1 combines with J gene TRBJ1-5; TRBD1 aligns across 10 bases. CDR3 length: 14 residues. Germline-derived CDR1 and CDR2 are SGHRS and YFSETQ. The junction had 5 bases not matched to a gene; V was cut back by 4 bases and J by 7 bases. As DNA, the CDR3 is TGCGCCAGCAGCCCCGGGACAGGGGCCCAGCCCCAGCATTTT. This translates into CASSPGTGAQPQHF.

This clone was observed a handful of times. The gene calls are TRBV21-1 and TRBJ2-3; TRBD2 is the table's D call and was not checked against the DNA. TRBV21-1 is described as a pseudogene. This CDR3 is 17 amino acids long. The CDR3 region is CASSKEARGRNTDTQYF. The CDR3 region has the DNA TGTGCCAGCAGCAAAGAGGCTAGAGGGAGGAACACAGATACGCAGTATTTT.

The V call is TRBV27, the J call TRBJ2-7; 11 bases align to TRBD2. V lost 6 bases and J lost 7; bases outside the gene matches: 8. Per germline, CDR1 MNHEY and CDR2 SMNVEV (reference sequence). This CDR3 spans 14 amino acids. CDR3 nucleotides: TGTGCCAGCAGATCGGGACTAGCGGCTGAGGAGCAGTACTTC. It yields the protein CASRSGLAAEEQYF.

This clone was recorded only once. V is TRBV10-2 and J is TRBJ1-1; D unclear. This CDR3 is built from 12 residues. V was cut by 3 bases and J by 1 base, with 3 bases left in between. Germline CDR1 is WSHSY and CDR2 is SAAADI. CDR3 amino acids: CASSEQNTEAFF. The DNA of the CDR3 is TGCGCCAGCAGTGAACAGAACACTGAAGCTTTCTTT.

The chain carries TRBV5-1 and TRBJ1-4, with a possible D match to TRBD1 (6 bases). Trimming pared 0 bases from V and 4 bases from J, leaving 7 bases between. CDR1 is SGHRS and CDR2 is YFSETQ in the germline V gene. The length of the CDR3 is 14 residues. CDR3 loop: CASSLGTVNEKLFF. The CDR3 coding sequence is TGCGCCAGCAGCTTGGGGACAGTTAATGAAAAACTGTTTTTT.

Remarks on this clone: At one end, the junction sequence differs from germline, possibly due to a read error. The chain joins TRBV6-6 to TRBJ2-7; TRBD2 is a possible D gene (6 bases). Germline V gene data show CDR1 as MNHNY and CDR2 as SVGAGI (reference sequence). CDR3 length: 11 amino acids. In DNA, the CDR3 is TGTGCCAGCAGCCCGGGGGAGGCCCCACACTTC. Amino acids: CASSPGEAPHF.

V and J are TRBV28 and TRBJ2-3; the match to TRBD2 covers 12 bases. V gave up 7 bases and J gave up 3 bases; unmatched junction bases: 2. Germline V CDR1 and CDR2: MDHEN, SYDVKM. This CDR3 contains 14 residues. The DNA of the CDR3 is TGTGCCAGCACTAGCGGGAGGGCAACAGATACGCAGTATTTT. It yields the protein CASTSGRATDTQYF.

The chain couples TRBV28 to TRBJ1-1; 8 bases line up with TRBD1. Germline V lookup: CDR1 MDHEN, CDR2 SYDVKM. The V gene end was trimmed by 6 bases and the J gene end by 4 bases; junction bases not matched to a gene: 19. CDR3 length equals 18 residues. CDR3 coding DNA: TGTGCCAGCAGCAGTTTATATGGGGGGACAGGTCAGGGCACTGAAGCTTTCTTT. As protein: CASSSLYGGTGQGTEAFF.

The chain employs TRBV19 and TRBJ2-1; possible D gene TRBD2, 6 bases. Trimming removed 8 bases at V and 5 bases at J, with 10 bases between. This CDR3 spans 12 amino acids. The V gene's germline CDR1 is LNHDA and CDR2 SQIVND (reference sequence). This CDR3 reads CASRDFNNEQFF. As DNA, the CDR3 is TGTGCCAGTCGGGACTTTAACAATGAGCAGTTCTTC. The whole variable domain, filled in from reference TRBV19 and TRBJ2-1, reads DGGITQSPKYLFRKEGQNVTLSCEQNLNHDAMYWYRQDPGQGLRLIYYSQIVNDFQKGDIAEGYSVSREKKESFPLTVTSAQKNPTAFYLCASRDFNNEQFFGPGTRLTVL.

The V and J genes are TRBV29-1 and TRBJ2-1; 10 bases fit TRBD2. V was clipped by 4 bases and J by 3 bases; unmatched bases: 0. From germline, CDR1 is SQVTM and CDR2 ANQGSEA. The CDR3 is 13 amino acids. The CDR3 spells CSVGLAGYNEQFF. The CDR3 bases are TGCAGCGTTGGACTAGCGGGCTACAATGAGCAGTTCTTC.